The clone carrying this T cell receptor (beta chain) was observed once. With random hexamers, about 0.45 to 1 ug RNA was reverse transcribed. TCRdb used MiXCR to reprocess the immunoSEQ multiplex PCR reads, holding one entry per CDR3 protein. The table includes some 180,000 distinct CDR3 sequences, just under 95% detected once. Trimming took 2 bases from V and 6 from J; bases not matched to a gene: 7. The germline gives CDR1 SGHTA, CDR2 FQGTGA. The CDR3 is 15 amino acids. This sample is drawn from a study of CD8 T cells in Susac syndrome. The receptor was derived from a human donor with Susac syndrome. Material for sequencing was CD4+ T cells from PBMCs. The chain carries TRBV7-3 and TRBJ2-1; 7 bases map to TRBD1. The CDR3 loop is CASSLSQGFGNEQFF. The DNA for the CDR3 is TGTGCCAGCAGCTTATCACAGGGGTTTGGCAATGAGCAGTTCTTC.